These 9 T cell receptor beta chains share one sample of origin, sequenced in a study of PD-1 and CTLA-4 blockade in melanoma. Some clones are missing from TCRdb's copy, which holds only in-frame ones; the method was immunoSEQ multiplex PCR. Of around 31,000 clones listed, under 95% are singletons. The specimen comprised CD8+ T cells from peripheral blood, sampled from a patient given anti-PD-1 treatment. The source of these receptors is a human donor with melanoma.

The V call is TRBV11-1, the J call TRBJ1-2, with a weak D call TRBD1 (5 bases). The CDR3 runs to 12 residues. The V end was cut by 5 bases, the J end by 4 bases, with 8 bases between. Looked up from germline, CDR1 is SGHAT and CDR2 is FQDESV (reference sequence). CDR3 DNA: TGTGCCAGCAGCCCCGACAGCTATGGCTACACCTTC. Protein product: CASSPDSYGYTF.

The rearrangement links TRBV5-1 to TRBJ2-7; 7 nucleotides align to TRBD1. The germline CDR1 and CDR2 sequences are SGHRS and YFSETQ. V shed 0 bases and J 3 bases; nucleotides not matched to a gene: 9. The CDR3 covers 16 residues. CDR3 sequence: CASSLGTGQTYYEQYF. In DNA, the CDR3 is TGCGCCAGCAGCTTGGGTACGGGACAGACATACTACGAGCAGTACTTC.

The CDR3 here is CASSQTPTDTEAFF. DNA for the CDR3: TGTGCCAGCAGCCAAACGCCTACTGACACTGAAGCTTTCTTT. The gene calls are TRBV7-9 and TRBJ1-1; no definite D call. Trimming removed 5 bases from V and 3 bases from J, with 13 bases in between. CDR3 length equals 14 residues. The V gene's germline CDR1 is SEHNR and CDR2 FQNEAQ (reference sequence).

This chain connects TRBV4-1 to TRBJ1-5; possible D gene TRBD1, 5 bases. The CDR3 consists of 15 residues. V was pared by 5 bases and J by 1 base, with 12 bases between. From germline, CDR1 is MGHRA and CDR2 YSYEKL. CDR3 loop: CASSALDSSNQPQHF. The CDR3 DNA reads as TGCGCCAGCAGCGCCCTCGACAGCAGCAATCAGCCCCAGCATTTT.

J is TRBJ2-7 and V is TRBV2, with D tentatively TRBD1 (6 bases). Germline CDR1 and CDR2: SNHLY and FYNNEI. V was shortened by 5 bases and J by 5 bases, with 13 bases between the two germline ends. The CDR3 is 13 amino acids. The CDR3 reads CASSQGPGHEQYF. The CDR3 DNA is TGTGCCAGCAGTCAGGGGCCGGGCCACGAGCAGTACTTC. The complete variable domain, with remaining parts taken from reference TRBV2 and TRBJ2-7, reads EPEVTQTPSHQVTQMGQEVILRCVPISNHLYFYWYRQILGQKVEFLVSFYNNEISEKSEIFDDQFSVERPDGSNFTLKIRSTKLEDSAMYFCASSQGPGHEQYFGPGTRLTVT.

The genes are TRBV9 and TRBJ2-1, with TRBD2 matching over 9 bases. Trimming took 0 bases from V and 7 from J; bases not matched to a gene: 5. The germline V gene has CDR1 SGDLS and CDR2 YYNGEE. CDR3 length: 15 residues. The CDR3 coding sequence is TGTGCCAGCAGCGTAGGAAGCGGGGGGTGGAATGAGCAGTTCTTC. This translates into CASSVGSGGWNEQFF.

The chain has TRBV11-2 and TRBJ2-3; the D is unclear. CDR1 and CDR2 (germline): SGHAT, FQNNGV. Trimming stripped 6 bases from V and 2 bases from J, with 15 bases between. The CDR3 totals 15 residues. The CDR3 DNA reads TGTGCCAGCAGGGGTGGCCCTTCCGACACAGATACGCAGTATTTT. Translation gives CASRGGPSDTDTQYF. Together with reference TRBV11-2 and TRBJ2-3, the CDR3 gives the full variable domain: EAGVAQSPRYKIIEKRQSVAFWCNPISGHATLYWYQQILGQGPKLLIQFQNNGVVDDSQLPKDRFSAERLKGVDSTLKIQPAKLEDSAVYLCASRGGPSDTDTQYFGPGTRLTVL.

In DNA form, the CDR3 reads TGTGCCAGCAGTTTCGGAGAGAGCACAGATACGCAGTATTTT. It is translated as CASSFGESTDTQYF. The gene calls are TRBV28 and TRBJ2-3; no firm D call. CDR3 length: 14 amino acids. Germline V lookup: CDR1 MDHEN, CDR2 SYDVKM. The V and J ends lost 3 bases and 0 bases respectively, with 7 bases between them. Full variable domain (outside the CDR3, taken from reference TRBV28 and TRBJ2-3): DVKVTQSSRYLVKRTGEKVFLECVQDMDHENMFWYRQDPGLGLRLIYFSYDVKMKEKGDIPEGYSVSREKKERFSLILESASTNQTSMYLCASSFGESTDTQYFGPGTRLTVL.

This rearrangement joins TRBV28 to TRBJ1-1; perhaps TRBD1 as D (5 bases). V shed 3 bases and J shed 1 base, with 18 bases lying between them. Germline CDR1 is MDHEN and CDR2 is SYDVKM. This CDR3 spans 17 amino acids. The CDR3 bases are TGTGCCAGCAGTTTCCCCGGGACGGGACTTACGAACACTGAAGCTTTCTTT. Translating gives CASSFPGTGLTNTEAFF.